These 28 T cell receptor beta chains originate from one sample sequenced in a study of blood T cell repertoires in COVID-19. TCRdb's table, derived via immunoSEQ multiplex PCR, lists solely in-frame clones and lacks some. The sample lists under 150,000 clones; roughly 80% were seen once. Sample: PBMCs or T cells enriched from blood (not recorded which). The receptors here all came from a man aged 30-40 years who had recovered from COVID-19.

V usage is TRBV19 and J usage is TRBJ2-3; possible D gene TRBD1, 6 bases. The CDR3 has 15 residues. V shed 6 bases and J shed 2 bases, with 15 bases lying between them. Germline V CDR1 and CDR2: LNHDA, SQIVND (reference sequence). In DNA form, the CDR3 reads TGTGCCAGTAGATCGAAGGACAGCTACACAGATACGCAGTATTTT. Amino acid sequence: CASRSKDSYTDTQYF.

This clone has a handful of counts. The genes are TRBV6-5 and TRBJ1-2; 9 bases fit TRBD1. This CDR3 is 14 amino acids long. V was pared by 6 bases and J by 2 bases, with 4 bases of the junction left unmatched. Germline lookup yields CDR1 MNHEY and CDR2 SVGAGI. The CDR3 region is CASRGTGSNYGYTF. DNA for the CDR3: TGTGCCAGCAGAGGGACAGGGAGCAACTATGGCTACACCTTC.

The chain combines TRBV15 with TRBJ2-7; the match to TRBD1 covers 11 bases. Looked up from germline, CDR1 is LNHNV and CDR2 is YYDKDF (reference sequence). CDR3 length equals 18 residues. V lost 8 bases to trimming and J lost 5 bases; unmatched junction nucleotides: 20. CDR3 bases: TGTGCCACCTCAGGTGCCCTTTCCCCGGGGACAGGGGGAAACGAGCAGTACTTC. This translates into CATSGALSPGTGGNEQYF.

The chain joins TRBV5-4 to TRBJ2-1; tentative D call: TRBD2 (5 bases). The germline gives CDR1 SGHNT, CDR2 YYREEE (reference sequence). This CDR3 is built from 16 residues. Trimming cost V 0 bases and J 6 bases, with 16 bases left between them. The CDR3 spells CASSLGDASRGNEQFF. The CDR3 DNA sequence: TGTGCCAGCAGCTTGGGGGATGCGTCCCGGGGCAATGAGCAGTTCTTC.

The chain recombines TRBV9 with TRBJ2-3; possible D gene TRBD2, 6 bases. The CDR3 runs 14 residues. Germline-derived CDR1 and CDR2 are SGDLS and YYNGEE. With 2 bases removed from V and 2 bases from J, the gap between germline ends came to 9 bases. CDR3 sequence reads: CASSVGLFTDTQYF. In nucleotides, the CDR3 is TGTGCCAGCAGCGTGGGACTTTTCACAGATACGCAGTATTTT.

The CDR3 spells CASSLREYTEAFF. The CDR3 coding sequence is TGTGCCAGCAGCTTGAGGGAGTACACTGAAGCTTTCTTT. The chain carries TRBV5-4 and TRBJ1-1; no clear D gene. This CDR3 comprises 13 residues. CDR1 SGHNT and CDR2 YYREEE come from the germline V gene (reference sequence). V lost 1 base to trimming and J lost 3 bases, with 7 bases between them. The full variable domain, completed using reference TRBV5-4 and TRBJ1-1, is ETGVTQSPTHLIKTRGQQVTLRCSSQSGHNTVSWYQQALGQGPQFIFQYYREEENGRGNFPPRFSGLQFPNYSSELNVNALELDDSALYLCASSLREYTEAFFGQGTRLTVV.

This chain connects TRBV6-4 to TRBJ1-2; 11 bases map to TRBD1. The ends lost 3 bases at V and 7 bases at J; junction bases unmatched: 7. The CDR3 extends over 15 amino acids. Germline V gives CDR1 MRHNA, CDR2 SNTAGT. The CDR3 sequence: CASSEGTGGAVGYTF. As DNA, the CDR3 is TGTGCCAGCAGTGAAGGGACAGGGGGTGCAGTTGGCTACACCTTC.

The V gene is TRBV10-3, the J gene TRBJ2-1; 9 nucleotides agree with TRBD2. This CDR3 region has 16 residues. Per germline, CDR1 ENHRY and CDR2 SYGVKD. V trimming: 6 bases; J trimming: 5 bases; junction bases outside the gene matches: 11. The CDR3 region is CAIRTSGSNGNNEQFF. CDR3 sequence (DNA): TGTGCCATCAGGACTAGCGGTTCCAACGGGAACAATGAGCAGTTCTTC.

The chain employs TRBV25-1 and TRBJ2-1; 12 positions agree with TRBD2. Germline-derived CDR1 and CDR2 are MGHDK and SYGVNS. This CDR3 is built from 15 residues. V lost 3 bases, J lost 7 bases, and 4 bases stayed unmatched. The CDR3 DNA follows: TGTGCCAGCAGTGAGTCTAGCGGGAGGGGAAATGAGCAGTTCTTC. This gives the protein CASSESSGRGNEQFF.

V gene TRBV5-6 combines with J gene TRBJ1-2; D is undetermined. Germline assignment: CDR1 SGHDT and CDR2 YYEEEE. The CDR3 length is 14 residues. V dropped 2 bases and J dropped 4 bases, with 12 bases sitting between them. The DNA of the CDR3 is TGTGCCAGCAGCTTTTGGGCGGGTGGCTATGGCTACACCTTC. It specifies CASSFWAGGYGYTF.

The chain recombines TRBV12-5 with TRBJ2-2; TRBD1 is a possible D gene (5 bases). CDR3 length equals 14 residues. Trimming cost V 6 bases and J 3 bases, with 11 bases left between them. The V gene's germline CDR1 is LGHNT and CDR2 FRNRAP. The CDR3 here is CASGTTGYTGELFF. Here the CDR3 DNA reads TGTGCTAGTGGGACAACAGGTTACACCGGGGAGCTGTTTTTT. Complete variable domain (other parts from reference TRBV12-5 and TRBJ2-2): DARVTQTPRHKVTEMGQEVTMRCQPILGHNTVFWYRQTMMQGLELLAYFRNRAPLDDSGMPKDRFSAEMPDATLATLKIQPSEPRDSAVYFCASGTTGYTGELFFGEGSRLTVL.

This clone was recorded once. This chain uses TRBV19 with TRBJ2-7; 7 bases line up with TRBD2. The length of the CDR3 is 13 residues. In germline, CDR1 is LNHDA, CDR2 SQIVND (reference sequence). After removal of 7 bases from V and 2 bases from J, the junction contained 5 bases not matched to a gene. CDR3 DNA sequence: TGTGCCAGTAAAGGGGACTACCCCTACGAGCAGTACGTC. This codes for CASKGDYPYEQYV.

The V call is TRBV29-1, the J call TRBJ2-1; TRBD1 agrees at 7 bases. CDR1 is SQVTM, CDR2 ANQGSEA, per germline. J lost 0 bases, V lost 7 bases, and 3 bases had no gene match. CDR3 length equals 13 residues. CDR3 DNA: TGCAGCGGGTGGGACAGCTCCTACAATGAGCAGTTCTTC. Translating it yields CSGWDSSYNEQFF.

The V gene is TRBV6-5, the J gene TRBJ1-2, with TRBD1 matching over 7 bases. Trimming cost V 6 bases and J 3 bases; bases outside gene matches: 10. CDR3 length equals 15 residues. Germline V CDR1 and CDR2: MNHEY, SVGAGI. The CDR3 is CASRPPTGRHYGYTF. In DNA form, the CDR3 reads TGTGCCAGCAGACCCCCGACAGGGAGGCACTATGGCTACACCTTC.

This clone has only one observation. The V call is TRBV18, the J call TRBJ2-7; tentatively, D is TRBD2 (6 bases). CDR3 length: 14 residues. Trimming cost V 3 bases and J 7 bases, with 16 bases left between them. The germline CDR1 and CDR2 sequences are KGHSH and LQKENI. CDR3 amino acids: CASSPQGGVGEQYV. The CDR3 nucleotides are TGTGCCAGCTCACCCCAGGGCGGGGTTGGGGAGCAGTACGTC.

The chain recombines TRBV7-2 with TRBJ2-1, with 9 bases fitting TRBD2. Per the germline V gene, CDR1 is SGHTA and CDR2 is FQGNSA. This CDR3 has 17 amino acids. V was clipped by 3 bases and J by 2 bases; unmatched bases: 8. The CDR3 region has the DNA TGTGCCAGCAGCTTGACGAGCGGGGGGCTTGCCTACAATGAGCAGTTCTTC. Translation gives CASSLTSGGLAYNEQFF.

The chain uses TRBV5-1 and TRBJ2-3; TRBD2 matches at 9 bases. Germline trimming cut 0 bases from V and 6 bases from J; bases unmatched to any gene: 11. The CDR3 loop spans 17 amino acids. The germline V gene has CDR1 SGHRS and CDR2 YFSETQ. CDR3 bases: TGCGCCAGCAGCTTGGGGCCTAGCGGGACCACAGGGGATACGCAGTATTTT. This translates into CASSLGPSGTTGDTQYF. The whole variable domain, remainder taken from reference TRBV5-1 and TRBJ2-3, is KAGVTQTPRYLIKTRGQQVTLSCSPISGHRSVSWYQQTPGQGLQFLFEYFSETQRNKGNFPGRFSGRQFSNSRSEMNVSTLELGDSALYLCASSLGPSGTTGDTQYFGPGTRLTVL.

This clone was counted between two and nine times. The rearrangement uses TRBV7-9 and TRBJ2-7; D uncertain. This CDR3 has 12 amino acids. V lost 3 bases and J lost 0, with 3 bases in between. Germline CDR1 is SEHNR and CDR2 is FQNEAQ (reference sequence). Here the CDR3 DNA reads TGTGCCAGCAGCTTCGTCTCCTACGAGCAGTACTTC. Protein sequence: CASSFVSYEQYF.

The chain uses TRBV6-5 and TRBJ2-2, with 11 bases aligning to TRBD1. Trimming took 9 bases from V and 6 from J; bases not matched to a gene: 3. CDR3 length: 13 amino acids. The germline V gene encodes CDR1 MNHEY and CDR2 SVGAGI. As DNA, the CDR3 is TGTGCCAGTTCGGGACAGGGGGCCGGGGAGCTGTTTTTT. This gives the protein CASSGQGAGELFF.

This CDR3 reads CASSNPILSDTQYF. In DNA form, the CDR3 reads TGTGCCAGTAGTAATCCCATACTCTCAGATACGCAGTATTTT. The chain carries TRBV19 and TRBJ2-3; D is unclear. The V end lost 4 bases, the J end lost 4 bases, and 12 bases lay between the germline ends. The CDR3 runs 14 residues. Germline V gene lookup returns CDR1 LNHDA and CDR2 SQIVND (reference sequence).

This clone has ten or more counts. The chain joins TRBV5-4 to TRBJ1-2, with D possibly TRBD1 on 5 matching bases. CDR3 length: 17 residues. V was cut by 0 bases and J by 4 bases, with 19 bases left in between. The germline V gene encodes CDR1 SGHNT and CDR2 YYREEE (reference sequence). DNA for the CDR3: TGTGCCAGCAGCTTGGCCGTATCGCGGGGCTCCTTCTATGGCTACACCTTC. Encoded protein: CASSLAVSRGSFYGYTF.

Only a few counts were recorded for this clone. CDR3 DNA: TGTGCCAGCTCAACCACCTCGGGTAATGAGCAGTTCTTC. The encoded protein is CASSTTSGNEQFF. The rearrangement joins TRBV18 to TRBJ2-1, with D hard to call. This CDR3 has 13 residues. Trimming took 5 bases from V and 7 from J, leaving 12 bases between them. CDR1 and CDR2 (germline): KGHSH, LQKENI. The full variable domain, with the rest looked up from reference TRBV18 and TRBJ2-1, is NAGVMQNPRHLVRRRGQEARLRCSPMKGHSHVYWYRQLPEEGLKFMVYLQKENIIDESGMPKERFSAEFPKEGPSILRIQQVVRGDSAAYFCASSTTSGNEQFFGPGTRLTVL.

This clone was seen a single time. V gene TRBV7-3 combines with J gene TRBJ2-1; TRBD2 matches at 7 bases. Germline CDR1 is SGHTA and CDR2 is FQGTGA. The ends lost 1 base at V and 5 bases at J; junction bases unmatched: 11. This CDR3 comprises 17 residues. DNA for the CDR3: TGTGCCAGCAGCTTAATAGGGAATTCGGCGGGGGACAATGAGCAGTTCTTC. It translates to CASSLIGNSAGDNEQFF.

The chain joins TRBV6-5 to TRBJ2-4; 8 bases are shared with TRBD2. This CDR3 spans 10 amino acids. CDR1 and CDR2 from the germline V gene are MNHEY and SVGAGI. CDR3 protein: CAAGGGIQYF. The CDR3 coding sequence is TGTGCGGCGGGAGGTGGCATTCAGTACTTC.

The gene calls are TRBV30 and TRBJ2-5; tentative D call: TRBD1 (6 bases). There are 14 residues in the CDR3. CDR1 is GTSNPN and CDR2 is SVGIG in the germline V gene (reference sequence). V gave up 5 bases and J gave up 6 bases, with 19 bases separating them. CDR3 bases: TGTGCCTGGGTCCGGGACACACCTCAGAAGACCCAGTACTTC. Translated, it gives CAWVRDTPQKTQYF.

The chain recombines TRBV5-4 with TRBJ1-2; the match to TRBD1 covers 8 bases. This CDR3 contains 15 residues. Germline CDR1 reads SGHNT; CDR2 reads YYREEE (reference sequence). V lost 0 bases, J lost 10 bases, and 11 bases stayed unmatched. In DNA, the CDR3 is TGTGCCAGCAGCTTGGTAGGGCAGGGGGCAAGTTTCTACACCTTC. Translation: CASSLVGQGASFYTF.

The gene calls are TRBV25-1 and TRBJ1-6; 7 bases are shared with TRBD1. CDR1 is MGHDK and CDR2 is SYGVNS in the germline V gene. The CDR3 has 14 residues. V gave up 6 bases and J gave up 9 bases; unmatched junction bases: 8. The CDR3 spells CASSLLGQSSPLHF. CDR3 coding DNA: TGTGCCAGCAGCCTGTTGGGACAGTCTTCACCCCTCCACTTT.

The gene calls are TRBV19 and TRBJ2-1; 11 nucleotides agree with TRBD1. This CDR3 is 15 amino acids long. Trimming cost V 5 bases and J 5 bases; bases outside gene matches: 5. Germline V gives CDR1 LNHDA, CDR2 SQIVND (reference sequence). CDR3 DNA: TGTGCCAGTAGTTCCCGGGACAGGGGGGACAATGAGCAGTTCTTC. It specifies CASSSRDRGDNEQFF.